Included here is one T cell receptor beta chain sequence, with context. Its antigen is as yet unknown. Sequenced by immunoSEQ multiplex PCR; TCRdb stores in-frame clones only, minus some. The table shows about 1,500 clones, with 15% to 20% occurring only once. Germline V gene lookup returns CDR1 WSHSY and CDR2 SAAADI. V gave up 4 bases and J gave up 0 bases; unmatched junction bases: 5. The CDR3 has 17 amino acids. These data are taken from a study of tumour-infiltrating T cells in Burkitt lymphoma. Notes on the study in general: Public clonotypes, several, appeared across numerous Burkitt lymphoma patients.

The genes are TRBV10-2 and TRBJ2-2, with 10 bases lining up with TRBD2. Sequenced sample: tumor tissue. The origin of this receptor is a human donor with Burkitt lymphoma. The CDR3 sequence is CASSAAAGGPNTGELFF. CDR3 DNA: TGCGCCAGCAGTGCGGCAGCGGGAGGGCCGAACACCGGGGAGCTGTTTTTT.